One sample yielded the 5 T cell receptor beta chains listed below, sequenced in a study of cytomegalovirus exposure and HLA in healthy donors. Researchers ran the PCR with 60 Vbeta and 13 Jbeta primers. The table came from immunoSEQ multiplex PCR; TCRdb's copy has only in-frame clones and leaves some out. The sample lists 100,000 to 130,000 clones, approximately 79% occurring once. Sequenced: PBMCs. Receptors were obtained from a woman in her thirties or forties in good health and CMV-seropositive.

The chain carries TRBV4-3 and TRBJ1-5; D remains ambiguous. Trimming removed 0 bases at V and 9 bases at J, with 9 bases between. CDR1 LGHNA and CDR2 YSLEER come from the germline V gene. This CDR3 comprises 13 residues. The DNA for the CDR3 is TGCGCCAGCAGCCAAGACCGGGGAGGGCCCCAGCATTTT. Translated: CASSQDRGGPQHF.

The J gene is TRBJ1-2, the V gene TRBV2, with TRBD1 matching over 8 bases. Trimming at V came to 8 bases and at J to 9 bases, leaving 5 bases not matched to a gene. The V gene's germline CDR1 is SNHLY and CDR2 FYNNEI. CDR3 length equals 11 residues. This chain's CDR3 is CASGGRGRYTF. The CDR3 coding sequence is TGTGCCAGCGGGGGCAGGGGGCGCTACACCTTC.

The chain is built from TRBV20-1 and TRBJ1-6, with D perhaps TRBD1 (5 bases). Trimming cost V 2 bases and J 11 bases, with 7 bases left between them. Germline CDR1 reads DFQATT; CDR2 reads SNEGSKA (reference sequence). CDR3 length: 11 amino acids. As DNA, the CDR3 is TGCAGTGCTAGACAGGGTCCACCCCTCCACTTT. Its translation: CSARQGPPLHF.

A single count supports this clone. The chain links TRBV10-3 to TRBJ2-7; TRBD1 is a possible D gene (6 bases). Germline-derived CDR1 and CDR2 are ENHRY and SYGVKD. The ends were cut back, 6 bases at V and 0 bases at J, with 12 bases in the middle. The CDR3 covers 14 residues. CDR3 residues: CAIRAGVLSYEQYF. The CDR3, as DNA: TGTGCCATCAGGGCAGGGGTTCTCTCCTACGAGCAGTACTTC.

This clone appeared a single time. CDR3 in DNA: TGTGCCAGCTCTACTACAGGGGGAGCCGCCTATGGCTACACCTTC. It specifies CASSTTGGAAYGYTF. The chain recombines TRBV18 with TRBJ1-2; the match to TRBD1 covers 8 bases. The CDR3 extends over 15 amino acids. Per germline, CDR1 KGHSH and CDR2 LQKENI. J gave up 4 bases and V 6 bases, and 10 bases lay outside the gene matches.